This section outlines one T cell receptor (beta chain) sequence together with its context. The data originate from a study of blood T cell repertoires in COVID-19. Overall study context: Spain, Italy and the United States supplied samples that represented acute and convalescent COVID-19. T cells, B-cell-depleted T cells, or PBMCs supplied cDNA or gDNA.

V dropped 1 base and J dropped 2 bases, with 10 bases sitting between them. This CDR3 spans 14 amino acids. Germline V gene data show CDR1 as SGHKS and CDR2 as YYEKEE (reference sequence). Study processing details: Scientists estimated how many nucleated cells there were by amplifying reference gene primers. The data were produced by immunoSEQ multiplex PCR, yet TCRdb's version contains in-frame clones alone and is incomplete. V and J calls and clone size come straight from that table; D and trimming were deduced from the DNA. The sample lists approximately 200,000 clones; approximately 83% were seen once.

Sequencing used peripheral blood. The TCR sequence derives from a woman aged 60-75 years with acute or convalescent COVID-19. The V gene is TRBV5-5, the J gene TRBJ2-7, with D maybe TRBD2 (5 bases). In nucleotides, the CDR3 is TGTGCCAGCAGCTTGTATGAGGGAACCTACGAGCAGTACTTC. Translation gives CASSLYEGTYEQYF.